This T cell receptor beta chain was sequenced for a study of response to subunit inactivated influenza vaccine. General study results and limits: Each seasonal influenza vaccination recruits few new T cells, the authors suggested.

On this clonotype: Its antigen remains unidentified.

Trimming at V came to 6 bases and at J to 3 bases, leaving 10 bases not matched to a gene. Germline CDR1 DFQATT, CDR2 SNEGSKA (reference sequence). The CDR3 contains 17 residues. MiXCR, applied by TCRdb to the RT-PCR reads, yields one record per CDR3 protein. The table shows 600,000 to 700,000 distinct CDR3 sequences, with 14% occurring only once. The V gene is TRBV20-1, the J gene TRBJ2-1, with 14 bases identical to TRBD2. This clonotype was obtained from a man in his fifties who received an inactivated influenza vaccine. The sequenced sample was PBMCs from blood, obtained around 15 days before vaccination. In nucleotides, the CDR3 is TGCAGTGCGGATCCGGGACTAGCGGGAGTGGGCTACAATGAGCAGTTCTTC. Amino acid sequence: CSADPGLAGVGYNEQFF.